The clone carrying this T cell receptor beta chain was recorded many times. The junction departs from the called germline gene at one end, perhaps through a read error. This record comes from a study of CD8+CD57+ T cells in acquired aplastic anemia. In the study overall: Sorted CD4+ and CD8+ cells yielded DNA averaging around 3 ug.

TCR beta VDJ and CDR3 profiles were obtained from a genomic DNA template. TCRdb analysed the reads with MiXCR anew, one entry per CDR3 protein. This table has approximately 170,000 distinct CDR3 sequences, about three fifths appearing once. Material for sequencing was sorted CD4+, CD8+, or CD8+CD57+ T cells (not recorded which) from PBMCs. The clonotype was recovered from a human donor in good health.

The CDR3 spells CASSLRPYNEQFF. CDR3 nucleotides: TGTGCTAGCAGCTTAAGACCCTACAATGAGCAGTTCTTC. This chain links TRBV7-7 with TRBJ2-1; D is undetermined. The CDR3 is made up of 13 amino acids. Germline V gene sequence: CDR1 SSHAT, CDR2 FNYEAQ (reference sequence).